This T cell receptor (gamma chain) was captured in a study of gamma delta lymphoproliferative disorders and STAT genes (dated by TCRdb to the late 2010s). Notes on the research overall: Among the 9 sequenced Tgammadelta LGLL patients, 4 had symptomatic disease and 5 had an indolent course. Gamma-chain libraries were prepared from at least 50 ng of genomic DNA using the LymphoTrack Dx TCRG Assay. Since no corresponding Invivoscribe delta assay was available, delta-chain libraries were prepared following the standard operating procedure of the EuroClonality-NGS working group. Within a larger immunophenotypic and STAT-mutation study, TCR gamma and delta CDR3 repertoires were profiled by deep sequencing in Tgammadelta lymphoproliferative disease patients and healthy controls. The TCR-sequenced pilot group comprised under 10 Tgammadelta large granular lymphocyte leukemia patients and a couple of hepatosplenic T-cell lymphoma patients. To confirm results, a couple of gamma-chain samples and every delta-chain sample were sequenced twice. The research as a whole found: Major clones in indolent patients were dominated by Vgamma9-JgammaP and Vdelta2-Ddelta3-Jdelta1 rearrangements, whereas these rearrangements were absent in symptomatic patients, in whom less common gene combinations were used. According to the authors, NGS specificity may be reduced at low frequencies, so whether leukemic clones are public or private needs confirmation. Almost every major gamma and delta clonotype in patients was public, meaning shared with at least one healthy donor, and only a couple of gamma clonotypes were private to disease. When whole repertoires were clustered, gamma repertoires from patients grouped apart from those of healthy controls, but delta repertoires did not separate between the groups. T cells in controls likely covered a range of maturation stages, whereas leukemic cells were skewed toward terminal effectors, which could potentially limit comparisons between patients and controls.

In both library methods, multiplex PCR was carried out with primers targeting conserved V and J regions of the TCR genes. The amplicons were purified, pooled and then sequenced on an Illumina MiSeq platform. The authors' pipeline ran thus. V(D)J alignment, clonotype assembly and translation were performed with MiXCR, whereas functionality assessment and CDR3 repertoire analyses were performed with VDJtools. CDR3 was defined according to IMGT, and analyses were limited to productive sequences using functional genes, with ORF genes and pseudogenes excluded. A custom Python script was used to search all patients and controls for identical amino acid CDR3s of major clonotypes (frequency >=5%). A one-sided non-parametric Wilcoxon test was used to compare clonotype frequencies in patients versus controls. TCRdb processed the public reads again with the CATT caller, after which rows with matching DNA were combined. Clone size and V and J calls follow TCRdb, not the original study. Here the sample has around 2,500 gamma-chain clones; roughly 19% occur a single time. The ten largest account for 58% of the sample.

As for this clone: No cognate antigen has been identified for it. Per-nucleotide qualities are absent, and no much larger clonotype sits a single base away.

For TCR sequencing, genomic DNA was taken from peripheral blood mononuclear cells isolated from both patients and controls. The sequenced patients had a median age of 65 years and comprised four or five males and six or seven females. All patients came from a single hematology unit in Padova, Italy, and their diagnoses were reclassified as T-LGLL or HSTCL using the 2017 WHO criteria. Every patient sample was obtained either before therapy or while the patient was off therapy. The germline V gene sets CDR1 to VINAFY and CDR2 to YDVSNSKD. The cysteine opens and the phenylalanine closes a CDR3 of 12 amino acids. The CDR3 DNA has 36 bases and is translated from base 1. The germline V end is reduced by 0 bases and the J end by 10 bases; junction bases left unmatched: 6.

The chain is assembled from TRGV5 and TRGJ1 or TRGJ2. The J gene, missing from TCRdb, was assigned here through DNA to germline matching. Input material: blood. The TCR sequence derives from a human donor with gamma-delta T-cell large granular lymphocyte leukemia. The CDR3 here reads CATWDRPTKKLF. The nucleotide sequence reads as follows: TGTGCCACCTGGGACAGGCCCACCAAGAAACTCTTT.